The present T cell receptor (beta chain) was sequenced within a study of blood T cell repertoires in COVID-19. Study details: T cells, B-cell-depleted T cells, or PBMCs supplied cDNA or gDNA.

Germline V lookup: CDR1 LGHNA, CDR2 YSLEER. CDR3 length: 17 amino acids. V was pared by 0 bases and J by 2 bases, with 9 bases of the junction left unmatched. Authors' data handling: Estimation of nucleated cell counts was performed using reference gene primer amplification. Only in-frame clones appear in the TCRdb table, and some are missing; sequencing was by immunoSEQ multiplex PCR. D and trimming come from the DNA, and the V and J calls and clone size come from that table. The sample comprises 200,000 to 250,000 clones, around three quarters of which are singletons, and 7% to 8.5% rests with the top ten.

The V and J genes are TRBV4-3 and TRBJ2-5; TRBD2 aligns across 7 bases. The clonotype was recovered from a woman in her 70s with acute or convalescent COVID-19. Sequencing input: peripheral blood. The CDR3 coding sequence is TGCGCCAGCAGCCAAGATCTGGGCGGCGGGGGACAAGAGACCCAGTACTTC. Translated: CASSQDLGGGGQETQYF.